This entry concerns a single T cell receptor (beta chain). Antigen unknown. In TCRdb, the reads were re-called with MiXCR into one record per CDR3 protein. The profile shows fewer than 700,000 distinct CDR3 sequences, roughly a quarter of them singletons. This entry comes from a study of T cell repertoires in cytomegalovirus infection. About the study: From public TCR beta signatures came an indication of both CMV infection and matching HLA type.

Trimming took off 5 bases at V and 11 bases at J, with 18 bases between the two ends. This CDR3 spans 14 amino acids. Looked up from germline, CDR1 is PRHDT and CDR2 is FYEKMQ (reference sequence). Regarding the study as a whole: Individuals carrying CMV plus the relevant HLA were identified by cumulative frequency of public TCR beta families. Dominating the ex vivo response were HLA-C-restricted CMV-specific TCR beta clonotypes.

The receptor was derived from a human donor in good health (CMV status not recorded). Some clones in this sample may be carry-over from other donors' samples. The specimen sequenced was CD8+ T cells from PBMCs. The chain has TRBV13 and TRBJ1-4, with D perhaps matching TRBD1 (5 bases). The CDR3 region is CASSPRTGWGKLFF. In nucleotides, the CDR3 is TGTGCCAGCAGCCCCCGGACTGGATGGGGGAAACTGTTTTTT.